This T cell receptor (beta chain) was captured by sequencing in a study of T cell repertoires in cytomegalovirus infection. In the study overall: CMV infection plus the matching HLA type was flagged by public TCR beta signatures. Findings of the study overall: Using cumulative public TCR beta family frequency, the authors identified those who carried CMV together with the relevant HLA.

The CDR3 length is 12 residues. Germline lookup yields CDR1 MNHEY and CDR2 SVGEGT. Trimming left V 6 bases short and J 7 bases short, with 10 bases between. TCRdb recomputed calls from the reads with MiXCR, one row per CDR3 protein. The data show 250,000 to 300,000 distinct CDR3 sequences, around 13% seen once. The sample holds a few counts of this clonotype. Its antigen is still unknown. The sequenced sample was PBMCs. This clonotype was sampled from a human donor in good health (CMV status not recorded). Some clones in this sample may be carry-over from other donors' samples. This chain joins TRBV6-2 or TRBV6-3 and TRBJ2-1; unclear D gene. This CDR3 is CASSYHPNEQFF. CDR3 coding DNA: TGTGCCAGCAGCTACCACCCTAATGAGCAGTTCTTC.